This TCR beta chain was captured in a study of T cells after somatic rescue of genetic block. This clone occurred many times. The trim removed 0 bases at V and 7 bases at J, leaving 19 bases unmatched. The CDR3 length is 19 residues. Germline V gives CDR1 GTSNPN, CDR2 SVGIG (reference sequence). The protocol was immunoSEQ multiplex PCR, while the TCRdb copy is restricted to in-frame clones and leaves out a portion. The sample yields about 63,000 clones, under 95% seen once. The receptor's source is a man aged 40-49 years. V usage is TRBV30 and J usage is TRBJ1-4, with 8 bases matching TRBD1. The sample was peripheral blood mononuclear cells (PBMCs). CDR3 coding DNA: TGTGCCTGGAGTGTACAGGGGGTGTCCTCACCGAAGATGGCTGAAAAACTGTTTTTT. Translating gives CAWSVQGVSSPKMAEKLFF.